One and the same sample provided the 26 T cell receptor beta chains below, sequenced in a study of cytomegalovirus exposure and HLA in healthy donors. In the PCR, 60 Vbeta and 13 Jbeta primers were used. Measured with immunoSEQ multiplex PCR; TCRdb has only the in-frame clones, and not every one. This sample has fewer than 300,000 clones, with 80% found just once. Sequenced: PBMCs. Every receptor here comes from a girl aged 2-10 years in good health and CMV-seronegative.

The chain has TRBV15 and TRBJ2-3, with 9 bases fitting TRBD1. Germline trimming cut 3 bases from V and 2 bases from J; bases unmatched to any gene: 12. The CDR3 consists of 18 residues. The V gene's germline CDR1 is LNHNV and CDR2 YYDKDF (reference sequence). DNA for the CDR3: TGTGCCACCAGCAGGGGACAGGGATCTGCCAGCACCACAGATACGCAGTATTTT. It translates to CATSRGQGSASTTDTQYF.

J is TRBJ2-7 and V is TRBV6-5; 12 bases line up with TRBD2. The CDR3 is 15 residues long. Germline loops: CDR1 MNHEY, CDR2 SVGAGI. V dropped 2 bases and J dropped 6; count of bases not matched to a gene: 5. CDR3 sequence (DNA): TGTGCCAGCAGTTACCGGTCTAGCGGGGGGGCCGAGCAGTACTTC. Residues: CASSYRSSGGAEQYF.

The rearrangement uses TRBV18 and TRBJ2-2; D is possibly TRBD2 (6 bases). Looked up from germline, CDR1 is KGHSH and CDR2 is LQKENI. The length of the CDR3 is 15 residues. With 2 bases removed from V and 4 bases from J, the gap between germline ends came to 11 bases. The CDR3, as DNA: TGTGCCAGCTCACCAAGGTTTAGCGGCACCGGGGAGCTGTTTTTT. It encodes CASSPRFSGTGELFF.

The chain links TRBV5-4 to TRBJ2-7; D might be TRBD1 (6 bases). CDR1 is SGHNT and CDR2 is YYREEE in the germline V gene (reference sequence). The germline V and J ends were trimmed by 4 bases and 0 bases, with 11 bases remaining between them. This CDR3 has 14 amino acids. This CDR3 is CASSQGQSSYEQYF. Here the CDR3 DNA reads TGTGCCAGCAGCCAGGGACAAAGCTCCTACGAGCAGTACTTC.

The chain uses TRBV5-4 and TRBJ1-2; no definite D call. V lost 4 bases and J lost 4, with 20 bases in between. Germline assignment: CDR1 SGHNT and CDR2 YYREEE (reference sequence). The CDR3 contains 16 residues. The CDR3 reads CASSVIGVGITYGYTF. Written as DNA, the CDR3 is TGTGCCAGCAGCGTGATCGGGGTGGGGATCACCTATGGCTACACCTTC.

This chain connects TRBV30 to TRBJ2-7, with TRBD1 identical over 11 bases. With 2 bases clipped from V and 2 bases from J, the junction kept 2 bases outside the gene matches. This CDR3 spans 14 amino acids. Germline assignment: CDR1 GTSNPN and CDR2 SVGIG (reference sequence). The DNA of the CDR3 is TGTGCCTGGAGTACGGGACAGGGGGCCTACGAGCAGTACTTC. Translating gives CAWSTGQGAYEQYF.

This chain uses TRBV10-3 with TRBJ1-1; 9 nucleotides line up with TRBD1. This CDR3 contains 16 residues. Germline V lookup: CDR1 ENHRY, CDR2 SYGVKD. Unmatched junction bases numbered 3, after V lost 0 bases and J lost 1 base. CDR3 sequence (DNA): TGTGCCATCAGTGAGTCCTGGACAGGGGAGAACACTGAAGCTTTCTTT. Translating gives CAISESWTGENTEAFF.

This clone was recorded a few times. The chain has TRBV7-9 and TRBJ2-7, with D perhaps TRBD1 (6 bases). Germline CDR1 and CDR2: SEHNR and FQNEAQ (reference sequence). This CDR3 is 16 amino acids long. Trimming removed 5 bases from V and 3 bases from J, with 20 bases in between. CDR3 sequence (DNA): TGTGCCAGCAGCGGCTCGGTGGGGACACACCACTACGAGCAGTACTTC. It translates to CASSGSVGTHHYEQYF. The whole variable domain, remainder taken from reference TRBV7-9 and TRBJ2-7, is DTGVSQNPRHKITKRGQNVTFRCDPISEHNRLYWYRQTLGQGPEFLTYFQNEAQLEKSRLLSDRFSAERPKGSFSTLEIQRTEQGDSAMYLCASSGSVGTHHYEQYFGPGTRLTVT.

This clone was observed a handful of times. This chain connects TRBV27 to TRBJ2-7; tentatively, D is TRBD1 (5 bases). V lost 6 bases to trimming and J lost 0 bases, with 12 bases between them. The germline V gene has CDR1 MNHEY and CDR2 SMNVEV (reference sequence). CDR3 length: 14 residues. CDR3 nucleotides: TGTGCCAGCAGCGACAGACAAACCTCCTACGAGCAGTACTTC. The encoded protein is CASSDRQTSYEQYF.

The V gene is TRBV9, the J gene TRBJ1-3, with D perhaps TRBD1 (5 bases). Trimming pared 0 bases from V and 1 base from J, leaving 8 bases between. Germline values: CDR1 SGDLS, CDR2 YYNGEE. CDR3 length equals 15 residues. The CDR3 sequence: CASSVGDSSGNTIYF. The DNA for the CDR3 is TGTGCCAGCAGCGTAGGAGACAGTTCTGGAAACACCATATATTTT.

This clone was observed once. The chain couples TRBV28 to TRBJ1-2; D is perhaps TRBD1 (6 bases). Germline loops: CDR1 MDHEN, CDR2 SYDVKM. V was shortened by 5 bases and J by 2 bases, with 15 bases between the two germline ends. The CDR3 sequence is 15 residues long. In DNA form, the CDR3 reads TGTGCCAGCAGTGACCATGGGGGCCTCAACTATGGCTACACCTTC. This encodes CASSDHGGLNYGYTF.

The CDR3 loop is CASSSRTGGGYTF. The CDR3 DNA follows: TGCGCCAGCAGCTCTCGGACAGGTGGGGGCTACACCTTC. The chain combines TRBV5-1 with TRBJ1-2; 7 bases align to TRBD1. From germline, CDR1 is SGHRS and CDR2 YFSETQ. CDR3 length: 13 amino acids. After removal of 3 bases from V and 8 bases from J, the junction contained 7 bases not matched to a gene.

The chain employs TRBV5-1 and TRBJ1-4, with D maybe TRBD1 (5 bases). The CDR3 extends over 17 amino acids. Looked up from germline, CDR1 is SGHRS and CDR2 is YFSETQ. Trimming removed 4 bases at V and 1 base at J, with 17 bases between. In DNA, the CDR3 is TGCGCCAGCAGCAGGAACGGCCGACAGTTAACTAATGAAAAACTGTTTTTT. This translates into CASSRNGRQLTNEKLFF.

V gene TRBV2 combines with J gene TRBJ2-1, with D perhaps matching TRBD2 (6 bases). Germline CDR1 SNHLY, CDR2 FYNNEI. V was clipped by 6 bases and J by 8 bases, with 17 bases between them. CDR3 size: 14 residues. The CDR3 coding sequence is TGTGCCAGCAGGATCCTCGGGGGTACGGATGAGCAGTTCTTC. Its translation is CASRILGGTDEQFF.

CDR3 in DNA: TGCGCCAGCAGCCCACGAACCGGGACTCCACGCACAGATACGCAGTATTTT. The encoded protein is CASSPRTGTPRTDTQYF. J is TRBJ2-3 and V is TRBV5-1, with D possibly matching TRBD2 (6 bases). Germline-derived CDR1 and CDR2 are SGHRS and YFSETQ. The CDR3 runs 17 residues. V shed 4 bases and J shed 1 base, with 19 bases lying between them.

The CDR3, as DNA: TGTGCCAGCAGCTTAGTAAGGGGGCAAGAGACCCAGTACTTC. Amino acids: CASSLVRGQETQYF. The V and J genes are TRBV7-2 and TRBJ2-5, with TRBD1 as a possible D gene (6 bases). Germline CDR1 reads SGHTA; CDR2 reads FQGNSA. This CDR3 spans 14 amino acids. Trimming left V 1 base short and J 2 bases short, with 8 bases between.

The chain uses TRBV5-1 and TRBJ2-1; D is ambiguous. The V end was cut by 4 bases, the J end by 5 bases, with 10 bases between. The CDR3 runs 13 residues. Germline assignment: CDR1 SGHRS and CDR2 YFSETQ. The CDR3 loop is CASSQDNDNEQFF. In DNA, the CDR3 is TGCGCCAGCAGCCAAGACAACGACAATGAGCAGTTCTTC.

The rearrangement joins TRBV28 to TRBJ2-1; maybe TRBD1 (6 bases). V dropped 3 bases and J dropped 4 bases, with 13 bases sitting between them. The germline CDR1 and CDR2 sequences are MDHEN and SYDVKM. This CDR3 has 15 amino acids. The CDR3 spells CASSFQGRWYNEQFF. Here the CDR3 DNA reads TGTGCCAGCAGTTTTCAGGGGCGCTGGTACAATGAGCAGTTCTTC.

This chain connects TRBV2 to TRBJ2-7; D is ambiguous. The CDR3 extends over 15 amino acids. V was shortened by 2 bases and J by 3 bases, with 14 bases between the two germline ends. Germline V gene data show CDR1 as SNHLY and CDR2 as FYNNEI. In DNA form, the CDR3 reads TGTGCCAGCAGTGAACAGGCAGTCTCAAGCTACGAGCAGTACTTC. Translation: CASSEQAVSSYEQYF.

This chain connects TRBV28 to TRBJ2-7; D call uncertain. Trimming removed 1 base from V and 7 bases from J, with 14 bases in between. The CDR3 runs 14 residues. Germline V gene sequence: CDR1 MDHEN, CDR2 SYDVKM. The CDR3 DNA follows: TGTGCCAGCAGTTTATTCGAGGAAATTGGGGAGCAGTACTTC. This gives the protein CASSLFEEIGEQYF. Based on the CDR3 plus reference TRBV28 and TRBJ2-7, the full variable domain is DVKVTQSSRYLVKRTGEKVFLECVQDMDHENMFWYRQDPGLGLRLIYFSYDVKMKEKGDIPEGYSVSREKKERFSLILESASTNQTSMYLCASSLFEEIGEQYFGPGTRLTVT.

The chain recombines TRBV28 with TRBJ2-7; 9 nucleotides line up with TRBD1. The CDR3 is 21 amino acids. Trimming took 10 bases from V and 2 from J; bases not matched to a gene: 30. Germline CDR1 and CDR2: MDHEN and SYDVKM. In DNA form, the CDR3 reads TGTGCCACTCATGACACCGTGGGCCGGGACAGGGTCTACTTGAGTGCCTACGAGCAGTACTTC. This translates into CATHDTVGRDRVYLSAYEQYF.

CDR3 nucleotide sequence: TGCGCCAGCAGCCCCGTGGTAGCGGGGGGGAGCACAGATACGCAGTATTTT. It yields the protein CASSPVVAGGSTDTQYF. J is TRBJ2-3 and V is TRBV4-1, with 11 bases matching TRBD2. Germline lookup yields CDR1 MGHRA and CDR2 YSYEKL. There are 17 residues in the CDR3. The V segment lost 4 bases and the J segment 0 bases; nucleotides outside the gene matches: 6.

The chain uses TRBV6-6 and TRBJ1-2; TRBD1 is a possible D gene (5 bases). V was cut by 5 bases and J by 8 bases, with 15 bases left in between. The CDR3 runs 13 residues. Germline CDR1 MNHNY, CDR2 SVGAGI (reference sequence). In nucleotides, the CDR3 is TGTGCCAGCAGTCGGGAGGGCCGGGGGGGCTACACCTTC. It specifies CASSREGRGGYTF.

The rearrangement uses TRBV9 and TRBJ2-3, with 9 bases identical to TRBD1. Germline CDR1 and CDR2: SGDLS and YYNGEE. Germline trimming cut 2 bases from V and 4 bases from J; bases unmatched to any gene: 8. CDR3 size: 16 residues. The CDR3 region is CASSVPGTGRSDTQYF. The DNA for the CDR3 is TGTGCCAGCAGCGTCCCCGGGACAGGGAGGTCAGATACGCAGTATTTT.

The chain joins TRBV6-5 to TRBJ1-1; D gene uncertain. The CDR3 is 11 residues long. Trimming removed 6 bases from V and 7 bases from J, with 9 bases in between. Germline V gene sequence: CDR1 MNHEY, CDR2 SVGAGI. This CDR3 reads CASSLGFEAFF. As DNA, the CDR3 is TGTGCCAGCAGCCTAGGATTTGAAGCTTTCTTT.

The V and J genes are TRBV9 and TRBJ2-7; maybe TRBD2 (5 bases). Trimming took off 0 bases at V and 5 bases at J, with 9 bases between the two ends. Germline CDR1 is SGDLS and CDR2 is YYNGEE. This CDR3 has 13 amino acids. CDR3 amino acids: CASSVGGSDEQYF. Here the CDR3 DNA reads TGTGCCAGCAGCGTAGGTGGGAGTGACGAGCAGTACTTC.